A selection of T cell receptor beta chains follows, all from one sample in a study of PD-1 blockade in mismatch repair-deficient tumors. The protocol was immunoSEQ multiplex PCR, while the TCRdb copy is restricted to in-frame clones and leaves out a portion. The table records around 18,000 clones, nearly 85% of them present only once. This material consisted of PBMCs, taken less than 25 weeks after starting pembrolizumab. The receptors originated from an adult with mismatch repair-deficient cancer. Both conserved end residues are part of each CDR3. The D gene is left open where the match is weak. A clone size is listed for some rows: how often the clone was seen (once, few, many), or a class if it is expanded.

len: 16
d_gene: TRBD1
v_gene: TRBV7-2
j_gene: TRBJ2-3
abundance: .
CDR3nt: TGTGCCAGCAGCTCACAGGGGGTAGGGATTACAGATACGCAGTATTTT
CDR3aa: CASSSQGVGITDTQYF

len: 14
d_gene: .
v_gene: TRBV19
j_gene: TRBJ1-5
abundance: .
CDR3nt: TGTGCCAGTTCCAAGGACACCCGCCGGCAGCCCCAGCATTTT
CDR3aa: CASSKDTRRQPQHF

len: 14
d_gene: TRBD2
v_gene: TRBV5-1
j_gene: TRBJ2-5
abundance: .
CDR3nt: TGCGCCAGCAGCGCAACTAGCGGGAGAGAGACCCAGTACTTC
CDR3aa: CASSATSGRETQYF

len: 16
d_gene: TRBD1
v_gene: TRBV7-2
j_gene: TRBJ1-3
abundance: few
CDR3nt: TGTGCCAGCAGCAACCGGGACAGGGTTTTTACGAACACCATATATTTT
CDR3aa: CASSNRDRVFTNTIYF

len: 17
d_gene: TRBD1
v_gene: TRBV9
j_gene: TRBJ1-2
abundance: .
CDR3nt: TGTGCCAGCAGCACTATGACCGCCGGGACAGGGGCTTCTGGCTACACCTTC
CDR3aa: CASSTMTAGTGASGYTF

len: 16
d_gene: .
v_gene: TRBV5-1
j_gene: TRBJ1-4
abundance: .
CDR3nt: TGCGCCAGCAGCCCGGCCTTGCAGGCTACTAATGAAAAACTGTTTTTT
CDR3aa: CASSPALQATNEKLFF

len: 11
d_gene: TRBD1
v_gene: TRBV7-9
j_gene: TRBJ2-5
abundance: few
CDR3nt: TGTGCCAGCAGCTGGATAGGACAGGAGTACTTC
CDR3aa: CASSWIGQEYF

len: 16
d_gene: TRBD1
v_gene: TRBV5-1
j_gene: TRBJ2-1
abundance: .
CDR3nt: TGCGCCAGCAGCTTGCCTACAGGGGACTCCTACAATGAGCAGTTCTTC
CDR3aa: CASSLPTGDSYNEQFF

len: 14
d_gene: TRBD1
v_gene: TRBV30
j_gene: TRBJ1-6
abundance: .
CDR3nt: TGTGCCTGGAGTGTCACAGGGGCTAGTTCACCCCTCCACTTT
CDR3aa: CAWSVTGASSPLHF

len: 16
d_gene: .
v_gene: TRBV2
j_gene: TRBJ1-1
abundance: few
CDR3nt: TGTGCCAGCAGTGAAGCGCTTCCTGGGGGCTTCACTGAAGCTTTCTTT
CDR3aa: CASSEALPGGFTEAFF

len: 14
d_gene: .
v_gene: TRBV6-6
j_gene: TRBJ1-2
abundance: .
CDR3nt: TGTGCCAGCAGTTACTCCGACACGAACTATGGCTACACCTTC
CDR3aa: CASSYSDTNYGYTF

len: 14
d_gene: TRBD1
v_gene: TRBV29-1
j_gene: TRBJ2-7
abundance: few
CDR3nt: TGCAGCGTCTACTCGGGACAGGGAATCGCCGAGCAGTACTTC
CDR3aa: CSVYSGQGIAEQYF

len: 13
d_gene: .
v_gene: TRBV9
j_gene: TRBJ1-5
abundance: .
CDR3nt: TGTGCCAGCAGCGTAGAAGGGGGTCAGCCCCAGCATTTT
CDR3aa: CASSVEGGQPQHF

len: 19
d_gene: TRBD2
v_gene: TRBV5-6
j_gene: TRBJ2-5
abundance: .
CDR3nt: TGTGCCAGCAGCTTGGGGCAACGGTTTTTGGCGGGAGTAAGGGTGACCCAGTACTTC
CDR3aa: CASSLGQRFLAGVRVTQYF

len: 15
d_gene: .
v_gene: TRBV2
j_gene: TRBJ1-2
abundance: .
CDR3nt: TGTGCCAGCAGTGGAGCACAGAGGAGGCTCTATGGCTACACCTTC
CDR3aa: CASSGAQRRLYGYTF

len: 14
d_gene: TRBD1
v_gene: TRBV29-1
j_gene: TRBJ2-2
abundance: .
CDR3nt: TGCAGCGTATCACAGGGGGCAGGGACCGGGGAGCTGTTTTTT
CDR3aa: CSVSQGAGTGELFF